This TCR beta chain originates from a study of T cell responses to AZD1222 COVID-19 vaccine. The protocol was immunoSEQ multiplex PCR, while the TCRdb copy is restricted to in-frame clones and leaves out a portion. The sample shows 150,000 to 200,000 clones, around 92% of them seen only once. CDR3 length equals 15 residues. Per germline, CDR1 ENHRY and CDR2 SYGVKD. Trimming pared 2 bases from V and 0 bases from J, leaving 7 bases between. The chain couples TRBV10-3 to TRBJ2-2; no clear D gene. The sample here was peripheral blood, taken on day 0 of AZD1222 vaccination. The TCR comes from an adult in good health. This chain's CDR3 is CAISEGHANTGELFF. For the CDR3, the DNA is TGTGCCATCAGTGAGGGGCATGCGAACACCGGGGAGCTGTTTTTT.